What follows is one T cell receptor (beta chain) and its context. Frequency indicates this clonotype is medium-sized (0.01 to 0.1%); no count is kept. What antigen it recognizes has not been identified. TRB rearrangements were amplified by multiplex PCR following a touch-down protocol, with the TRB-A and TRB-B primer pools mixed in one tube. Two consecutive PCR reactions with Phusion HS II polymerase added Illumina adapters and sample indices to the amplicons. Amplicons were gel-purified with the NucleoSpin Gel and PCR Clean-up kit, then quantified by Qubit and quality-checked on an Agilent 2100 Bioanalyzer. Sequencing of the libraries was done on an Illumina MiSeq with paired-end, single-indexed, 600-cycle runs. Turning to the authors' computational methods: TRB reads were aligned and assembled with MiXCR version 2.1.12 using the default MiXCR reference library. A clone was defined by each unique CDR3 nucleotide sequence, and the analysis included only productive sequences supported by at least two reads. Repertoire diversity was assessed with alpha-parameterized diversity profiles (alpha 0 to 5), including the Shannon (alpha 1) and Simpson (alpha 2) indices, which were computed with an R script. The tcR package was used to compute combinatorial TRB VJ usage, and cohorts were compared on this usage by principal component analysis with ade4. GLIPH was used to cluster TCRbeta CDR3s in pairs of cohorts matched for age and read depth, and a Wilcoxon test was used to compare cluster frequencies. With the reads reprocessed by TCRdb, a single entry stands for each CDR3 protein sequence and no DNA is reported. In this record, the V and J calls reflect TCRdb's handling and not the investigators' own analysis. This sample's table has entries for about 4,200 distinct CDR3 sequences. Together, the top ten hold around 20% of the sample.

The data were obtained in a study of T cell clusters in autoimmune cytopenias (dated by TCRdb to about 2019). At the level of the whole study: A mean age of roughly 51 years and a median age of roughly 63 years were recorded for the healthy donor controls, of whom about half of the roughly 45 were female. TRB sequencing reached a median depth of approximately 50,000 reads per sample and yielded a median of roughly 2,500 distinct TRB clonotypes per sample. Alongside healthy, CLL and autoimmune hepatitis controls, autoimmune cytopenia patients had their peripheral blood TRB and IGH repertoires sequenced at active disease and again during treatment follow-up. The goal of the study was to determine whether autoimmune cytopenia patients have a disease-specific immune repertoire signature that could serve as a blood-based biomarker. For primary cytopenia, about two dozen age-matched healthy donors were used as controls, and for secondary cytopenia, some 15 age-matched CLL patients were used as controls. Repertoires from autoimmune hepatitis patients were compared with those of over 20 healthy donors matched for age and sex.

General study outcomes and caveats: Healthy donors had almost three times as many exclusive TRB clusters as active autoimmune hepatitis patients, a finding consistent with an autoimmunity-wide signature. In the comparison of secondary cytopenia with CLL, no cluster-lack signature showed up, apparently because the dominant lymphoma-associated repertoire masked the signature. The TRB repertoire shifts, including less even repertoires in secondary cytopenia and CLL, mostly reflected lymphoma bias and not autoimmunity. A lack of physiological T cell clusters in primary autoimmune cytopenia patients was suggested by GLIPH, as 51 clusters were found to be exclusive to healthy donors versus some 15 exclusive to patients. The T cell clusters were only ever defined in silico, so experimental validation of their functional role was still needed.

The germline V gene (reference sequence) yields LNHDA for CDR1 and SQIVND for CDR2. From cysteine to phenylalanine, the CDR3 is 15 amino acids long. No DNA has been recorded. Per sample, about 250 ng of peripheral blood genomic DNA, 30,000 to 40,000 genome equivalents, was used for TRB amplification. The same data also contributed to another study, on T cell repertoires in aging, cancer and after chemotherapy. Taken from the second paper: Six donor age groups were covered, ranging from 30 or younger up to 70 or older, and each group contained at least three individuals. TCR repertoires from healthy donor controls were recorded over periods of several months to years and showed clear clonal overlap between repeated samplings. The complete dataset included 8 million to 9 million TCR reads. Significantly lower blood TCR diversity and higher clonality were observed in untreated patients with hematological or solid cancers than in age-matched healthy donors. In healthy donors, the decline in TCR diversity with age was mainly due to loss of richness, whereas in cancer patients loss of evenness also played a role. In both cancer cohorts, median generation probability rose over the chemotherapy interval, which suggests that the repertoire was reconstituted through rebound thymic output. The authors noted that the repertoire data do not allow conclusions about immunological memory after chemotherapy. To examine immunoaging and T cell reconstitution after chemotherapy, the study profiled TCR beta repertoires in peripheral blood from healthy donors and cancer patients. A cohort of about 220 cancer patients (approximately 90 with hematological and approximately 120 with solid cancers) was assembled, and about 100 healthy donors were included as a reference group. MiXCR versions 2.12 and 3.0.5 were used to process TRB sequences. The repertoire metrics were Shannon diversity, evenness, clonality (calculated as one minus evenness), and diversity profiles parameterized by alpha from 0 to 5. The IGoR algorithm was used to calculate generation probabilities of clones in the paired pre- and post-chemotherapy samples.

Sequencing used peripheral blood. The chain was built from TRBV19 and TRBJ1-1; TCRdb picks TRBD1, but there is no DNA to check that call. This clonotype was obtained from a human donor in good health. CDR3 region: CASSIAGGPLPEAFF.